The 18 T cell receptor beta chains in this list originate from one sample, sequenced in a study of blood T cell repertoires in COVID-19. Clones were read by immunoSEQ multiplex PCR, and TCRdb kept only the in-frame ones, dropping some. Of under 45,000 clones in the sample, 60% to 85% were seen once. The sequenced sample was peripheral blood. The receptors originated from a man in his sixties with active COVID-19.

The J gene is TRBJ2-3, the V gene TRBV10-3, with 7 bases identical to TRBD2. Germline trimming cut 11 bases from V and 4 bases from J; bases unmatched to any gene: 6. Germline V gene sequence: CDR1 ENHRY, CDR2 SYGVKD. This CDR3 is 12 amino acids long. CDR3 in DNA: TGTGCCTCCTGGGGAGGGGCAGATACGCAGTATTTT. The encoded protein is CASWGGADTQYF.

This clone has only a few counts. The rearrangement links TRBV6-2 or TRBV6-3 to TRBJ2-1; 11 bases fit TRBD2. This CDR3 is 14 amino acids long. The V and J ends lost 6 bases and 6 bases, in that order; junction bases with no gene match: 4. Germline CDR1 reads MNHEY; CDR2 reads SVGEGT. CDR3 bases: TGTGCCAGCAGCCCTAGCGGGAGGCGCAATGAGCAGTTCTTC. It encodes CASSPSGRRNEQFF.

The chain is built from TRBV28 and TRBJ2-1, with TRBD2 identical over 7 bases. The CDR3 contains 15 residues. The J segment lost 4 bases and the V segment lost 7 bases, leaving 10 bases of the junction unmatched. Germline V lookup: CDR1 MDHEN, CDR2 SYDVKM. CDR3: CASTEGPGGYNEQFF. As DNA, the CDR3 is TGTGCCAGCACCGAGGGTCCCGGGGGGTACAATGAGCAGTTCTTC.

The V call is TRBV4-1, the J call TRBJ1-4; D is perhaps TRBD1 (5 bases). The CDR3 length is 17 residues. The V gene's germline CDR1 is MGHRA and CDR2 YSYEKL. V was pared by 3 bases and J by 1 base, with 15 bases between. The CDR3 nucleotides read TGCGCCAGCAGCCAGGGCAGGGTAAGAGGAACTAATGAAAAACTGTTTTTT. Translation gives CASSQGRVRGTNEKLFF.

This chain links TRBV28 with TRBJ2-7; 12 nucleotides agree with TRBD1. V was pared by 7 bases and J by 3 bases, with 10 bases of the junction left unmatched. CDR1 MDHEN and CDR2 SYDVKM come from the germline V gene. The CDR3 is 16 amino acids. CDR3 coding DNA: TGTGCCAGCACCCCAGGGGGACAGGGGGCTATCTACGAGCAGTACTTC. Amino acid sequence: CASTPGGQGAIYEQYF.

The V and J genes are TRBV2 and TRBJ2-2, with TRBD2 as a possible D gene (6 bases). The CDR3 runs to 14 residues. Germline CDR1 is SNHLY and CDR2 is FYNNEI. V lost 6 bases to trimming and J lost 2 bases, with 10 bases between them. This CDR3 reads CASRGTQNTGELFF. The CDR3 nucleotides read TGTGCCAGCAGGGGGACTCAAAACACCGGGGAGCTGTTTTTT.

V usage is TRBV27 and J usage is TRBJ2-3; the match to TRBD2 covers 9 bases. The CDR3 runs to 16 residues. Trimming at V came to 4 bases and at J to 0 bases, leaving 5 bases not matched to a gene. In germline, CDR1 is MNHEY, CDR2 SMNVEV (reference sequence). The CDR3 here is CASSSRLAESTDTQYF. In DNA, the CDR3 is TGTGCCAGCAGTTCTCGACTAGCGGAAAGCACAGATACGCAGTATTTT.

V and J are TRBV2 and TRBJ1-1; a possible D gene is TRBD1 (5 bases). Germline V CDR1 and CDR2: SNHLY, FYNNEI. The CDR3 has 12 amino acids. V was pared by 7 bases and J by 0 bases, with 6 bases between. For the CDR3, the DNA is TGTGCCAGCACCAGGGTGAACACTGAAGCTTTCTTT. Translated, it gives CASTRVNTEAFF.

V and J are TRBV18 and TRBJ1-1; tentative D call: TRBD1 (5 bases). V lost 2 bases to trimming and J lost 11 bases, with 27 bases between them. Germline assignment: CDR1 KGHSH and CDR2 LQKENI. The CDR3 totals 17 residues. In nucleotides, the CDR3 is TGTGCCAGCTCACCAGCCGGGGGGACCCACCCTTCCCCGGGGGCTTTCTTT. Its translation is CASSPAGGTHPSPGAFF.

The rearrangement joins TRBV4-1 to TRBJ1-3; the D gene is possibly TRBD1 (6 bases). CDR1 is MGHRA, CDR2 YSYEKL, per germline. The CDR3 is made up of 15 amino acids. V lost 4 bases to trimming and J lost 0 bases, with 10 bases between them. CDR3 residues: CASSLRGDSGNTIYF. In DNA, the CDR3 is TGCGCCAGCAGCCTCAGGGGTGACTCTGGAAACACCATATATTTT.

This clone was detected a few times. The rearrangement joins TRBV7-9 to TRBJ2-5; TRBD1 agrees at 11 bases. CDR1 is SEHNR and CDR2 is FQNEAQ in the germline V gene (reference sequence). CDR3 length: 15 residues. Trimming cost V 3 bases and J 5 bases; bases outside gene matches: 5. The chain's CDR3 is CASSFGQGAGETQYF. CDR3 coding DNA: TGTGCCAGCAGCTTCGGACAGGGGGCAGGGGAGACCCAGTACTTC.

V gene TRBV21-1 combines with J gene TRBJ2-1; TRBD2 reflects the table's D call only, with no check against the DNA. TRBV21-1 is designated a pseudogene. The CDR3 is 17 amino acids. This CDR3 is CASSTPGTSERYNEQFF. The CDR3 DNA sequence: TGTGCCAGCAGCACCCCCGGGACTAGCGAGAGGTACAATGAGCAGTTCTTC.

The chain is built from TRBV5-8 and TRBJ2-5; maybe TRBD1 (6 bases). Trimming removed 0 bases from V and 2 bases from J, with 11 bases in between. Germline V CDR1 and CDR2: SGHTS, YDEGEE. There are 15 residues in the CDR3. The CDR3 spells CASSLAGTHQETQYF. The CDR3 nucleotides are TGTGCCAGCAGCTTGGCCGGGACACATCAAGAGACCCAGTACTTC.

This clone has a handful of counts. V is TRBV28 and J is TRBJ1-5; unclear D gene. CDR3 length: 16 amino acids. V gave up 2 bases and J gave up 0 bases, with 11 bases separating them. Germline V CDR1 and CDR2: MDHEN, SYDVKM. Written as DNA, the CDR3 is TGTGCCAGCAGTTTACAAGCCTTGTATAGCAATCAGCCCCAGCATTTT. This encodes CASSLQALYSNQPQHF.

The V and J genes are TRBV5-4 and TRBJ2-3; D gene uncertain. V lost 0 bases and J lost 0, with 5 bases in between. CDR1 is SGHNT and CDR2 is YYREEE in the germline V gene (reference sequence). This CDR3 is built from 14 residues. CDR3 DNA: TGTGCCAGCAGCTTGGAGCCTAGCACAGATACGCAGTATTTT. This translates into CASSLEPSTDTQYF.

The rearrangement links TRBV12-3 or TRBV12-4 to TRBJ2-1; possible D gene TRBD1, 5 bases. V lost 9 bases and J lost 7, with 13 bases in between. CDR3 size: 12 residues. The CDR3 sequence: CASSQGGNEQFF. In DNA form, the CDR3 reads TGTGCCAGTTCTCAGGGTGGGAATGAGCAGTTCTTC.

This chain links TRBV12-3 or TRBV12-4 with TRBJ2-5, with D perhaps matching TRBD1 (5 bases). The CDR3 has 13 amino acids. Trimming removed 1 base at V and 2 bases at J, with 5 bases between. For the CDR3, the DNA is TGTGCCAGCAGTTTAGGACAGCAAGAGACCCAGTACTTC. Encoded protein: CASSLGQQETQYF.

The chain carries TRBV4-2 and TRBJ1-1; TRBD1 agrees at 7 bases. The length of the CDR3 is 15 residues. After removal of 3 bases from V and 4 bases from J, the junction contained 8 bases not matched to a gene. CDR1 is LGHNA, CDR2 YNFKEQ, per germline. For the CDR3, the DNA is TGTGCCAGCAGCCAGCGCAGGGGGAGTAGCACTGAAGCTTTCTTT. Residues: CASSQRRGSSTEAFF.